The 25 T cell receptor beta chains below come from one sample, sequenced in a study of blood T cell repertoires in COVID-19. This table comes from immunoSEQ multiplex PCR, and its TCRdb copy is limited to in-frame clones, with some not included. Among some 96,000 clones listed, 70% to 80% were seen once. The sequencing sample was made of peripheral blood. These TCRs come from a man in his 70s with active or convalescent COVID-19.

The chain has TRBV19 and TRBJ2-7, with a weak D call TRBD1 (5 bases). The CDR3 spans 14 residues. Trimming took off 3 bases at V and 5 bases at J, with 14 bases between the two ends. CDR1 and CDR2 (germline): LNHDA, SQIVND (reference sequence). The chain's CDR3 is CASSIFAQANEQYF. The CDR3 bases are TGTGCCAGTAGTATCTTCGCACAGGCCAACGAGCAGTACTTC. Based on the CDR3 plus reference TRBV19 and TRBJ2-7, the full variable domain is DGGITQSPKYLFRKEGQNVTLSCEQNLNHDAMYWYRQDPGQGLRLIYYSQIVNDFQKGDIAEGYSVSREKKESFPLTVTSAQKNPTAFYLCASSIFAQANEQYFGPGTRLTVT.

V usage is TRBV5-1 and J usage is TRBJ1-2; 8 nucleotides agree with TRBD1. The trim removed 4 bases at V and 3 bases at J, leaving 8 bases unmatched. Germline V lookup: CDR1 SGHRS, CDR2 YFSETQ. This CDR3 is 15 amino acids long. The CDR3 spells CASSPRDRRYYGYTF. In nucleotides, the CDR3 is TGCGCCAGCAGCCCCCGGGACAGGCGATACTATGGCTACACCTTC.

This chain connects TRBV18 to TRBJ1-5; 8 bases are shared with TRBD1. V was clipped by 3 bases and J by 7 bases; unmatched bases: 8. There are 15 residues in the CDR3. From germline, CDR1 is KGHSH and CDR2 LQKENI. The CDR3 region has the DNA TGTGCCAGCTCACCTGAACAGGGGGGACAACAGCCCCAGCATTTT. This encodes CASSPEQGGQQPQHF.

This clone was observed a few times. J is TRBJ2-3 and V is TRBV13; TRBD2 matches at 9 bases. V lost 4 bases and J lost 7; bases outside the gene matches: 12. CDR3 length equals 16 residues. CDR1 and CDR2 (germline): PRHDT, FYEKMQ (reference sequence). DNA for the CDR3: TGTGCCAGCAGCTCCTATACGGGACTAGCAAGGCATACGCAGTATTTT. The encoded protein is CASSSYTGLARHTQYF.

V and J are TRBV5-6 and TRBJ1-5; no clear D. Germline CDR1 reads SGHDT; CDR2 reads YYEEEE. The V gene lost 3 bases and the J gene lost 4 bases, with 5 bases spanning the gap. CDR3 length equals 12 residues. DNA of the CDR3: TGTGCCAGCAGCTACAGTAATCAGCCCCAGCATTTT. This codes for CASSYSNQPQHF.

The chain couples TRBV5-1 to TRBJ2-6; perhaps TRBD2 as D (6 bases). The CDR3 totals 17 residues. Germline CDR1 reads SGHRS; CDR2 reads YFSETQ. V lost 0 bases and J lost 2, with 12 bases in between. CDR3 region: CASSLGDSPPGANVLTF. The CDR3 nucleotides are TGCGCCAGCAGCTTGGGGGACTCCCCACCTGGGGCCAACGTCCTGACTTTC.

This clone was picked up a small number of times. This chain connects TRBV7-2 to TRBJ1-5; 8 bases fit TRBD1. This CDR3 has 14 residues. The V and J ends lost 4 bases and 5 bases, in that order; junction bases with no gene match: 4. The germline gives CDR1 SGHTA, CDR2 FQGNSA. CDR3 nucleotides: TGTGCCAGCAGCTCAGGACAGGGTTATCAGCCCCAGCATTTT. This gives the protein CASSSGQGYQPQHF.

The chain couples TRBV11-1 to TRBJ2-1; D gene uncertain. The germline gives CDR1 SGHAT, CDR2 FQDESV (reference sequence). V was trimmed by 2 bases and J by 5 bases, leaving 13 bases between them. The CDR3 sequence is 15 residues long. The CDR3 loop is CASSLRVQRDNEQFF. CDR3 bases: TGTGCCAGCAGCTTACGGGTTCAAAGAGACAATGAGCAGTTCTTC. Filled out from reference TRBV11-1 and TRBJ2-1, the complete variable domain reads EAEVAQSPRYKITEKSQAVAFWCDPISGHATLYWYRQILGQGPELLVQFQDESVVDDSQLPKDRFSAERLKGVDSTLKIQPAELGDSAMYLCASSLRVQRDNEQFFGPGTRLTVL.

The CDR3 loop reads CASSLRTSGADYNEQFF. The CDR3 DNA reads as TGTGCCAGCAGCCTCCGGACTAGCGGGGCCGATTACAATGAGCAGTTCTTC. J is TRBJ2-1 and V is TRBV14, with TRBD2 identical over 12 bases. Germline V lookup: CDR1 SGHDN, CDR2 FVKESK. CDR3 size: 17 residues. Trimming took 4 bases from V and 4 from J; bases not matched to a gene: 8.

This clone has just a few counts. The CDR3 DNA sequence: TGTGCCTGGAGGCAGAAAAGTATGAACACTGAAGCTTTCTTT. Translated, it gives CAWRQKSMNTEAFF. This chain joins TRBV30 and TRBJ1-1; no definite D call. The V end was cut by 3 bases, the J end by 0 bases, with 11 bases between. Germline V gene data show CDR1 as GTSNPN and CDR2 as SVGIG (reference sequence). The CDR3 extends over 14 amino acids. Full variable domain (outside the CDR3, taken from reference TRBV30 and TRBJ1-1): SQTIHQWPATLVQPVGSPLSLECTVEGTSNPNLYWYRQAAGRGLQLLFYSVGIGQISSEVPQNLSASRPQDRQFILSSKKLLLSDSGFYLCAWRQKSMNTEAFFGQGTRLTVV.

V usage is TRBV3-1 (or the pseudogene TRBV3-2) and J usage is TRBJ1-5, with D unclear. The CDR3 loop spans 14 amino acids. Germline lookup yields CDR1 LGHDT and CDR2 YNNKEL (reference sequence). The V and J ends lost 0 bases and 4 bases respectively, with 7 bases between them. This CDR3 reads CASSQDWRNQPQHF. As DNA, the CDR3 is TGTGCCAGCAGCCAAGATTGGAGAAATCAGCCCCAGCATTTT.

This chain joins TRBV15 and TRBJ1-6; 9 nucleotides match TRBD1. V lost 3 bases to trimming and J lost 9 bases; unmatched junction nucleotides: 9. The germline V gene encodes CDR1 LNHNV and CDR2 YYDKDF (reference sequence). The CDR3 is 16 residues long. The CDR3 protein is CATSREGQGKRSPLHF. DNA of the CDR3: TGTGCCACCAGCAGGGAAGGACAGGGGAAGCGTTCACCCCTCCACTTT.

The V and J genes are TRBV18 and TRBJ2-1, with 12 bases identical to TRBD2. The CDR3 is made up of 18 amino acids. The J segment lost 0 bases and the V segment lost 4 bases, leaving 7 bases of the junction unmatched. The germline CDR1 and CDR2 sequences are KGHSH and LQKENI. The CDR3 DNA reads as TGTGCCAGCTCACAACTAGCGGGAGGCCCGAGCTCCTACAATGAGCAGTTCTTC. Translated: CASSQLAGGPSSYNEQFF.

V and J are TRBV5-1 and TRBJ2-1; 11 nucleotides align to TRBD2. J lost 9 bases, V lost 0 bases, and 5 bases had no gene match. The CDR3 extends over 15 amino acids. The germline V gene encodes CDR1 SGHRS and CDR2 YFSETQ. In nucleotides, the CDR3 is TGCGCCAGCAGCTTGGAACGGACTAGCGGGTTTGAGCAGTTCTTC. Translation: CASSLERTSGFEQFF.

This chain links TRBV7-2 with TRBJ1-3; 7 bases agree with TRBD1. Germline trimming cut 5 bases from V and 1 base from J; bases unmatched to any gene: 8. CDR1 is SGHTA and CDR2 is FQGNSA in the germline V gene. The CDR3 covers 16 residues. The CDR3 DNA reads TGTGCCAGCAGCCAGGGCGGACAGGTTTCTGGAAACACCATATATTTT. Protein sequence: CASSQGGQVSGNTIYF.

CDR3 region: CASMPGETPNEQFF. The DNA for the CDR3 is TGTGCCAGCATGCCTGGGGAGACGCCCAATGAGCAGTTCTTC. This rearrangement joins TRBV7-2 to TRBJ2-1; possibly TRBD2 for D (5 bases). The CDR3 length is 14 residues. The germline V and J ends were trimmed by 7 bases and 6 bases, with 16 bases remaining between them. The germline V gene has CDR1 SGHTA and CDR2 FQGNSA.

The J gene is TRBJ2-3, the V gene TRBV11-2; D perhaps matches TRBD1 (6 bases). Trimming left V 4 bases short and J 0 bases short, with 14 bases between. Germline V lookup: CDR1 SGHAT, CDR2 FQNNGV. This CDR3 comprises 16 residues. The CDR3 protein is CASSSPTGLSTDTQYF. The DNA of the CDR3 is TGTGCCAGCAGCTCTCCGACAGGTTTAAGCACAGATACGCAGTATTTT.

This CDR3 reads CSASQGYQPQHF. In nucleotides, the CDR3 is TGCAGTGCTAGTCAGGGGTATCAGCCCCAGCATTTT. The rearrangement joins TRBV20-1 to TRBJ1-5; weak D call: TRBD1 (6 bases). The CDR3 is 12 residues long. CDR1 DFQATT and CDR2 SNEGSKA come from the germline V gene (reference sequence). V was clipped by 3 bases and J by 5 bases, with 8 bases between them.

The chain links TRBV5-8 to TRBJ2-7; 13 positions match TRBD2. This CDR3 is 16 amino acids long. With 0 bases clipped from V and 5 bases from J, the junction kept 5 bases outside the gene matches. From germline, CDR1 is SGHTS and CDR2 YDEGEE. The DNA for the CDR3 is TGTGCCAGCAGCTTGGTAAGGACTAGCGGGAGTAACGAGCAGTACTTC. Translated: CASSLVRTSGSNEQYF.

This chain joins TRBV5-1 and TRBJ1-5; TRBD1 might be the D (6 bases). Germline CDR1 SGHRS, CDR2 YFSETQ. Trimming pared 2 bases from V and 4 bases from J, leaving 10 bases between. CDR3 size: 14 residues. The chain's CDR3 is CASSLQGPNQPQHF. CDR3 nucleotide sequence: TGCGCCAGCAGCTTACAGGGCCCTAATCAGCCCCAGCATTTT.

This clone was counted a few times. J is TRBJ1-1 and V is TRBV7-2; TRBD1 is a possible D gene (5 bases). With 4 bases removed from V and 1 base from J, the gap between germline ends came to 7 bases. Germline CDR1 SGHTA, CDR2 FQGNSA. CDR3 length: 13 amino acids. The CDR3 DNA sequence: TGTGCCAGCAGCTACCAGGGGAACACTGAAGCTTTCTTT. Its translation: CASSYQGNTEAFF.

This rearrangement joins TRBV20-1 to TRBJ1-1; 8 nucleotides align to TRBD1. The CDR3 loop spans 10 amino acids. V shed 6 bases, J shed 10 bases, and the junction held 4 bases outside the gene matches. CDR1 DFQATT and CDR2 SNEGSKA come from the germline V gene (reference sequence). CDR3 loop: CSAETGAAFF. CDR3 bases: TGCAGTGCGGAGACAGGGGCAGCTTTCTTT.

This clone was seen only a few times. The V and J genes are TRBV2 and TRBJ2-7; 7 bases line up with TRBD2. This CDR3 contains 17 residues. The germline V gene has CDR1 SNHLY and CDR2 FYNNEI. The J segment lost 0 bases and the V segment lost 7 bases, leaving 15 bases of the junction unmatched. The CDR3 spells CASKGPLTSASSYEQYF. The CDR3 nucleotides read TGTGCCAGCAAAGGCCCCTTAACTAGCGCTTCCTCCTACGAGCAGTACTTC.

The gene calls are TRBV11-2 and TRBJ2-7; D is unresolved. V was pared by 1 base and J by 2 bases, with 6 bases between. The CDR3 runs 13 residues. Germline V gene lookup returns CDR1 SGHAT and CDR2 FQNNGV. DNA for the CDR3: TGTGCCAGCAGCTTAGCGGTAGCCTACGAGCAGTACTTC. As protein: CASSLAVAYEQYF. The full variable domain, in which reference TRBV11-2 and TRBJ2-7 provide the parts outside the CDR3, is EAGVAQSPRYKIIEKRQSVAFWCNPISGHATLYWYQQILGQGPKLLIQFQNNGVVDDSQLPKDRFSAERLKGVDSTLKIQPAKLEDSAVYLCASSLAVAYEQYFGPGTRLTVT.

The CDR3 nucleotides are TGCGCCAGCAGCCAAGATCCTCCTGGACAGGGGTTCTACGAGCAGTACTTC. Its translation: CASSQDPPGQGFYEQYF. This sequence joins TRBV4-3 and TRBJ2-7; TRBD1 matches at 9 bases. The CDR3 consists of 17 residues. CDR1 and CDR2 from the germline V gene are LGHNA and YSLEER. The ends lost 0 bases at V and 3 bases at J; junction bases unmatched: 9.